A single sample gave rise to the 21 T cell receptor beta chains below, sequenced in a study of CDR3 diversity in severe acne (dated by TCRdb to about 2019). Preparation of the library involved PCR. Data came from an Illumina HiSeq 2000. TCRdb handled the public reads itself, with Q25 trimming in fastp and clone calling in MiXCR, and kept productive beta chains. Merged by CDR3 protein, the rows form single entries marked with the most common genes and DNA. This sample is represented by more than 85,000 distinct CDR3 sequences; 45% to 55% of them were singletons. The ten largest clones represent about a tenth of the sample. Material for sequencing was blood. The receptors here all came from a male donor in good health, serving as a control.

The chain links TRBV10-3 to TRBJ2-1, with 16 bases matching TRBD2. There are 15 residues in the CDR3. In germline, CDR1 is ENHRY, CDR2 SYGVKD. The V segment lost 8 bases and the J segment 9 bases; nucleotides outside the gene matches: 7. DNA for the CDR3: TGTGCCATCGAGGCGGGACTAGCGGGAGGGTCTGAGCAGTTCTTC. Translated, it gives CAIEAGLAGGSEQFF.

V is TRBV19 and J is TRBJ2-5; weak D call: TRBD2 (6 bases). V dropped 11 bases and J dropped 5 bases, with 15 bases sitting between them. The CDR3 extends over 12 amino acids. Germline V gene data show CDR1 as LNHDA and CDR2 as SQIVND (reference sequence). The CDR3 loop reads CAGGKDLETQYF. The DNA for the CDR3 is TGTGCCGGGGGGAAGGACCTGGAGACCCAGTACTTC.

With respect to this clonotype: Given a much more abundant clone one base away, this may be a read error. The V gene is TRBV6-5, the J gene TRBJ1-1; D gene ambiguous. Trimming shortened V by 4 bases and J by 0 bases, and 15 bases separated the two germline ends. Germline CDR1 is MNHEY and CDR2 is SVGAGI. This CDR3 is built from 16 residues. As DNA, the CDR3 is TGTGCCAGCAGTTGCTCGGCAGCCAGTATGAACACTGAAGCTTTCTTT. Its translation: CASSCSAASMNTEAFF.

This clonotype has ten or more counts. The V call is TRBV5-1, the J call TRBJ2-2; 12 bases are a match to TRBD2. The V and J ends lost 6 bases and 5 bases, in that order; junction bases with no gene match: 5. The CDR3 spans 15 residues. CDR1 and CDR2 (germline): SGHRS, YFSETQ. CDR3 nucleotide sequence: TGCGCCAGCACCCCACTAGCGGGGGGTACCGGGGAGCTGTTTTTT. It specifies CASTPLAGGTGELFF.

In its sample, this clonotype was seen a few times. The V call is TRBV29-1, the J call TRBJ2-5; 11 positions agree with TRBD1. The CDR3 runs to 15 residues. Germline CDR1 SQVTM, CDR2 ANQGSEA. The V segment lost 4 bases and the J segment 2 bases; nucleotides outside the gene matches: 6. The CDR3 coding sequence is TGCAGCGTTGCTCTCCGGGACAGGGGGCAAGAGACCCAGTACTTC. This encodes CSVALRDRGQETQYF. The variable domain in full, with the rest retrieved from reference TRBV29-1 and TRBJ2-5, is SAVISQKPSRDICQRGTSLTIQCQVDSQVTMMFWYRQQPGQSLTLIATANQGSEATYESGFVIDKFPISRPNLTFSTLTVSNMSPEDSSIYLCSVALRDRGQETQYFGPGTRLLVL.

The rearrangement links TRBV28 to TRBJ2-5, with D possibly matching TRBD2 (5 bases). Germline V gene data show CDR1 as MDHEN and CDR2 as SYDVKM. V was shortened by 6 bases and J by 2 bases, with 13 bases between the two germline ends. The CDR3 has 14 residues. CDR3 protein: CASSFLADQETQYF. In nucleotides, the CDR3 is TGTGCCAGCAGCTTCCTAGCAGATCAAGAGACCCAGTACTTC. Complete variable domain (other parts from reference TRBV28 and TRBJ2-5): DVKVTQSSRYLVKRTGEKVFLECVQDMDHENMFWYRQDPGLGLRLIYFSYDVKMKEKGDIPEGYSVSREKKERFSLILESASTNQTSMYLCASSFLADQETQYFGPGTRLLVL.

In DNA, the CDR3 is TGCAGTGCTCAGGGGGACAGGGGTGGGAATCAGCCCCAGCATTTT. Its protein product is CSAQGDRGGNQPQHF. The chain is built from TRBV20-1 and TRBJ1-5; 10 bases map to TRBD1. CDR1 and CDR2 from the germline V gene are DFQATT and SNEGSKA (reference sequence). The CDR3 extends over 15 amino acids. J gave up 4 bases and V 5 bases, and 8 bases lay outside the gene matches.

The J gene is TRBJ1-4, the V gene TRBV15; D is unclear. Deletions cut 1 base from V and 11 bases from J, with 5 bases between. In germline, CDR1 is LNHNV, CDR2 YYDKDF (reference sequence). The CDR3 consists of 11 residues. The CDR3 nucleotides read TGTGCCACCAGCAGAGGTAGCAAACTGTTTTTT. This codes for CATSRGSKLFF.

This clonotype has at least ten counts. DNA for the CDR3: TGTGCCAGCAGTTTCGGTGGGCGGGAAGAGACCCAGTACTTC. Protein: CASSFGGREETQYF. The chain has TRBV12-3 or TRBV12-4 and TRBJ2-5; D is possibly TRBD2 (5 bases). Trimming pared 3 bases from V and 3 bases from J, leaving 11 bases between. This CDR3 has 14 residues.

This clonotype was recorded a few times. This chain links TRBV29-1 with TRBJ2-7; 7 nucleotides line up with TRBD1. There are 13 residues in the CDR3. V shed 1 base and J 3 bases; nucleotides not matched to a gene: 3. Germline CDR1 and CDR2: SQVTM and ANQGSEA. CDR3 DNA sequence: TGCAGCGTTGAAGGGGACAGACACTACGAGCAGTACTTC. Translating gives CSVEGDRHYEQYF.

This clonotype was seen more than once but under ten times. The rearrangement joins TRBV7-6 to TRBJ2-5; the D is unclear. V was shortened by 2 bases and J by 9 bases, with 10 bases between the two germline ends. The CDR3 totals 12 residues. Per germline, CDR1 SGHVS and CDR2 FNYEAQ. The CDR3 protein is CASSLTPHAQYF. In DNA, the CDR3 is TGTGCCAGCAGCTTAACCCCTCACGCCCAGTACTTC.

The table lists this clonotype with a count of one. One junction end disagrees with the germline gene, perhaps due to a read error. The chain joins TRBV5-5 to TRBJ2-7, with D perhaps given as TRBD1 or TRBD2 (5 bases each). The CDR3 extends over 16 amino acids. The V gene's germline CDR1 is SGHKS and CDR2 YYEKEE (reference sequence). CDR3 coding DNA: TGCGCCAGCAGCTCTCGCACCGGGGTCCGTCAGGGCCGGGAGTACTTC. It translates to CASSSRTGVRQGREYF. Combining the CDR3 with reference TRBV5-5 and TRBJ2-7 gives the whole variable domain DAGVTQSPTHLIKTRGQQVTLRCSPISGHKSVSWYQQVLGQGPQFIFQYYEKEERGRGNFPDRFSARQFPNYSSELNVNALLLGDSALYLCASSSRTGVRQGREYFGPGTRLTVT.

In its sample, this clonotype was seen many times. V and J are TRBV5-8 and TRBJ1-3, with 7 bases matching TRBD1. Germline loops: CDR1 SGHTS, CDR2 YDEGEE. V trimming: 4 bases; J trimming: 6 bases; junction bases outside the gene matches: 7. This CDR3 is 14 amino acids long. For the CDR3, the DNA is TGTGCCAGCAGCCAAGACAGGGTTGAAAACACCATATATTTT. Its protein product is CASSQDRVENTIYF.

The chain uses TRBV15 and TRBJ2-1; 7 bases agree with TRBD1. Trimming removed 11 bases from V and 3 bases from J; junction bases left unmatched: 10. There are 14 residues in the CDR3. CDR1 and CDR2 from the germline V gene are LNHNV and YYDKDF (reference sequence). The CDR3 protein is CASQRAGGYNEQFF. The CDR3 nucleotides read TGTGCCTCCCAGAGGGCAGGGGGCTACAATGAGCAGTTCTTC.

This chain uses TRBV7-6 with TRBJ1-5; D is perhaps TRBD1 (5 bases). Trimming shortened V by 5 bases and J by 6 bases, and 11 bases separated the two germline ends. Germline V gene lookup returns CDR1 SGHVS and CDR2 FNYEAQ. The CDR3 spans 13 residues. CDR3 sequence reads: CASSGGGAQPQHF. For the CDR3, the DNA is TGTGCCAGCAGCGGGGGAGGGGCTCAGCCCCAGCATTTT.

This rearrangement joins TRBV7-9 to TRBJ2-5, with D possibly TRBD1 on 5 matching bases. The CDR3 consists of 13 residues. V lost 4 bases and J lost 5, with 11 bases in between. CDR1 and CDR2 (germline): SEHNR, FQNEAQ (reference sequence). DNA for the CDR3: TGTGCCAGCAGCTCTCAGGGCGTCGAGACCCAGTACTTC. Residues: CASSSQGVETQYF.

The rearrangement joins TRBV6-4 to TRBJ1-3, with 8 bases matching TRBD1. The length of the CDR3 is 15 residues. CDR1 MRHNA and CDR2 SNTAGT come from the germline V gene. The J segment lost 8 bases and the V segment lost 4 bases, leaving 10 bases of the junction unmatched. The CDR3, as DNA: TGTGCCAGCAGTGCGGTCACAGGGGGTGGCTACACCATATATTTT. Residues: CASSAVTGGGYTIYF.

This clonotype has more than one count but fewer than ten. V usage is TRBV13 and J usage is TRBJ2-7; D might be TRBD1 (6 bases). The CDR3 contains 15 residues. The V end lost 5 bases, the J end lost 3 bases, and 17 bases lay between the germline ends. Per the germline V gene, CDR1 is PRHDT and CDR2 is FYEKMQ (reference sequence). As DNA, the CDR3 is TGTGCCAGCAGCACAATACAGGGTGGGGGCTACGAGCAGTACTTC. Its protein product is CASSTIQGGGYEQYF.

The J gene is TRBJ2-3, the V gene TRBV5-1; D uncertain. Germline V gives CDR1 SGHRS, CDR2 YFSETQ. The CDR3 spans 12 residues. V was clipped by 6 bases and J by 1 base, with 6 bases between them. CDR3 amino acids: CASIHGTDTQYF. CDR3 in DNA: TGCGCCAGCATCCACGGCACAGATACGCAGTATTTT.

The rearrangement joins TRBV28 to TRBJ2-5, with 10 bases identical to TRBD1. This CDR3 is built from 15 residues. CDR1 MDHEN and CDR2 SYDVKM come from the germline V gene. The trim removed 2 bases at V and 2 bases at J, leaving 2 bases unmatched. The CDR3 protein is CASSLTGQGQETQYF. CDR3 in DNA: TGTGCCAGCAGTTTAACGGGACAGGGGCAAGAGACCCAGTACTTC.

The chain has TRBV2 and TRBJ1-1; TRBD1 matches 7 bases. Germline assignment: CDR1 SNHLY and CDR2 FYNNEI. With 11 bases clipped from V and 10 bases from J, the junction kept 7 bases outside the gene matches. CDR3 size: 10 residues. The CDR3 protein is CADTGEGAFF. The CDR3 nucleotides read TGTGCCGACACAGGGGAGGGAGCTTTCTTT. Together with reference TRBV2 and TRBJ1-1, the CDR3 gives the full variable domain: EPEVTQTPSHQVTQMGQEVILRCVPISNHLYFYWYRQILGQKVEFLVSFYNNEISEKSEIFDDQFSVERPDGSNFTLKIRSTKLEDSAMYFCADTGEGAFFGQGTRLTVV.